This TCR beta chain was retrieved from a study of blood T cell repertoires in COVID-19. About the research overall: The samples span acute and convalescent COVID-19 from the United States, Italy and Spain. Sources were T cells, B-cell-depleted T cells, or PBMCs; the material itself was cDNA or gDNA.

Germline-derived CDR1 and CDR2 are MNHEY and SMNVEV (reference sequence). With 5 bases removed from V and 1 base from J, the gap between germline ends came to 18 bases. The CDR3 runs 17 residues. Authors' data handling: It was from reference gene primer amplification that nucleated cell counts were estimated. This table comes from immunoSEQ multiplex PCR, and its TCRdb copy is limited to in-frame clones, with some not included. V and J calls and clone size are given by that table; D and trimming were obtained from the DNA. The sample includes roughly 150,000 clones, about 80% seen only once; the top ten take just over 0.55%.

This receptor was identified in a man aged 55 to 70 with acute or convalescent COVID-19. The specimen was peripheral blood. The rearrangement uses TRBV27 and TRBJ1-5, with D perhaps matching TRBD1 (5 bases). CDR3 sequence reads: CASSHALWGDSNQPQHF. Here the CDR3 DNA reads TGTGCCAGCAGTCATGCTCTTTGGGGGGACAGCAATCAGCCCCAGCATTTT.